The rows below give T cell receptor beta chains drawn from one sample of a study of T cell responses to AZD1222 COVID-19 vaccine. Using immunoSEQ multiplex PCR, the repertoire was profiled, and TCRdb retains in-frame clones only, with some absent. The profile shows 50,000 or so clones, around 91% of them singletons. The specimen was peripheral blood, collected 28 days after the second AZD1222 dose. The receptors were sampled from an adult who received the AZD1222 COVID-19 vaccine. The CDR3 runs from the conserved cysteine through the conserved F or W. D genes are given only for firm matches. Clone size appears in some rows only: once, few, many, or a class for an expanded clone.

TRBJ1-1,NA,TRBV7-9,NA,CASSLSREAFF,TGTGCCAGCAGCTTAAGCCGTGAAGCTTTCTTT
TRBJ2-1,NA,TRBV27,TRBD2,CASSSLAGGFLYNEQFF,TGTGCCAGCAGCTCCCTAGCGGGGGGCTTTCTCTACAATGAGCAGTTCTTC
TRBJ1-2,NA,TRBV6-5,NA,CASSYSTGGNGYTF,TGTGCCAGCAGTTACTCGACGGGGGGCAATGGCTACACCTTC
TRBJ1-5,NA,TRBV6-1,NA,CASSEEQDRQPQHF,TGTGCCAGCAGTGAAGAACAGGACCGACAGCCCCAGCATTTT
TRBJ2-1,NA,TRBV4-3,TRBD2,CASSHEAGVYNEQFF,TGCGCCAGCAGCCACGAAGCGGGAGTCTACAATGAGCAGTTCTTC
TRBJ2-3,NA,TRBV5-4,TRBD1,CASSEGQGFGADTQYF,TGTGCCAGCAGCGAGGGACAGGGGTTCGGGGCAGATACGCAGTATTTT
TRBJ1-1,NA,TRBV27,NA,CASSFFSRMNTEAFF,TGTGCCAGCAGTTTCTTCAGCAGGATGAACACTGAAGCTTTCTTT
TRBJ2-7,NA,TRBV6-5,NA,CASKREGYEQYF,TGTGCCAGCAAAAGAGAAGGCTACGAGCAGTACTTC
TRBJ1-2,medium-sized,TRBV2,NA,CASSRPGQGYTF,TGTGCCAGCAGTAGACCCGGGCAGGGCTACACCTTC
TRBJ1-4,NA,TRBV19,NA,CASSIIGETTNEKLFF,TGTGCCAGTAGTATCATTGGGGAAACAACTAATGAAAAACTGTTTTTT
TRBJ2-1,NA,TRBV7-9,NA,CASSYVRVRSYNEQFF,TGTGCCAGCAGCTACGTCCGGGTACGTTCCTACAATGAGCAGTTCTTC
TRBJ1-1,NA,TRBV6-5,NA,CASSSPDTEAFF,TGTGCCAGCAGCTCCCCGGACACTGAAGCTTTCTTT
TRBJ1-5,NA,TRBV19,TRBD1,CASSLPTGDSNQPQHF,TGTGCCAGTAGTCTCCCTACAGGGGATAGCAATCAGCCCCAGCATTTT
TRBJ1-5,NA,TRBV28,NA,CASRGTMSNQPQHF,TGTGCCAGTCGGGGGACAATGAGCAATCAGCCCCAGCATTTT
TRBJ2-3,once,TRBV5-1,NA,CASSSEYISTDTQYF,TGCGCCAGCAGCTCCGAATACATTAGCACAGATACGCAGTATTTT
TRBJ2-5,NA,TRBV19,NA,CASTNIGFETQYF,TGTGCCAGTACCAACATAGGGTTCGAGACCCAGTACTTC
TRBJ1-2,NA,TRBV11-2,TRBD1,CASSQHRGNGYTF,TGTGCCAGCAGCCAGCACAGGGGGAATGGCTACACCTTC
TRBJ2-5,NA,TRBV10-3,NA,CAIKPGQGETQYF,TGTGCCATCAAACCGGGACAAGGGGAGACCCAGTACTTC
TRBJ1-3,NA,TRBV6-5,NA,CASKEGPGNTIYF,TGTGCCAGCAAGGAGGGACCAGGAAACACCATATATTTT
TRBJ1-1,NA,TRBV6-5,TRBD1,CASRPGTGGSEAFF,TGTGCCAGCAGACCCGGGACAGGGGGTTCTGAAGCTTTCTTT
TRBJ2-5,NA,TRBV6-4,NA,CASSVDPRETQYF,TGTGCCAGCAGTGTGGACCCCCGGGAGACCCAGTACTTC
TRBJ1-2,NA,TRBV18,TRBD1,CASSPTGRQGAFGYTF,TGTGCCAGCTCCCCGACGGGACGACAGGGGGCCTTTGGCTACACCTTC
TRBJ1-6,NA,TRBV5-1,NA,CASSLISNTASPLHF,TGCGCCAGCAGCTTGATCAGCAACACAGCGTCACCCCTCCACTTT
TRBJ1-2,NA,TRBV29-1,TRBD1,CSVGQGRFLGYTF,TGCAGCGTAGGACAGGGACGATTTCTTGGCTACACCTTC
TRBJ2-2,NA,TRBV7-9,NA,CASSPVGPLNGELFF,TGTGCCAGCAGTCCGGTCGGGCCCCTGAACGGGGAGCTGTTTTTT
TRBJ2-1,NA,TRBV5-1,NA,CASSLSIAALSYNEQFF,TGCGCCAGCAGCTTGTCCATAGCGGCACTTTCCTACAATGAGCAGTTCTTC
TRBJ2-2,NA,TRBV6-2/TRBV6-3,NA,CASSLLGSTGELFF,TGTGCCAGCAGTCTCCTTGGTAGCACCGGGGAGCTGTTTTTT
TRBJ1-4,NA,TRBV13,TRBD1,CASSYDRGAEKLFF,TGTGCCAGCAGCTACGACAGGGGCGCGGAAAAACTGTTTTTT
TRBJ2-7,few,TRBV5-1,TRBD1,CASSRMPGTGSSYEQYF,TGCGCCAGCAGCCGCATGCCGGGGACAGGGAGCTCCTACGAGCAGTACTTC
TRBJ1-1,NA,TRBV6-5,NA,CASRTNRQLNTEAFF,TGTGCCAGCAGGACCAATAGACAACTTAACACTGAAGCTTTCTTT
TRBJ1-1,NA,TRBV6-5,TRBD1,CASSLQGLYTEAFF,TGTGCCAGCAGCTTACAGGGGCTCTACACTGAAGCTTTCTTT
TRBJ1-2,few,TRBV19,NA,CASSISSIGGQGYTF,TGTGCCAGTAGTATATCTAGTATAGGGGGGCAAGGCTACACCTTC
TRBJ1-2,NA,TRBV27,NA,CASRAYRNYGYTF,TGTGCCAGCAGGGCGTATAGAAACTATGGCTACACCTTC
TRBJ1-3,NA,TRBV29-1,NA,CSVMVGGTLSGNTIYF,TGCAGCGTTATGGTCGGGGGGACGCTCTCTGGAAACACCATATATTTT
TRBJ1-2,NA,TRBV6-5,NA,CASSYDRGPNYGYTF,TGTGCCAGCAGTTACGATCGGGGGCCAAACTATGGCTACACCTTC
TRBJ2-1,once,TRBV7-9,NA,CASSPQLGASSDEQFF,TGTGCCAGCAGTCCCCAACTAGGGGCAAGCAGCGATGAGCAGTTCTTC
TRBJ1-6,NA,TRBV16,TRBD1,CASREHRGYNSPLHF,TGTGCCAGCAGGGAACACAGGGGATATAATTCACCCCTCCACTTT
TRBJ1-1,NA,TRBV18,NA,CASSPQSDTEAFF,TGTGCCAGCTCACCACAATCGGACACTGAAGCTTTCTTT
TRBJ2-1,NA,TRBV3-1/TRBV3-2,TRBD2,CASSQDSGSGSYNEQFF,TGTGCCAGCAGCCAAGACTCGGGGAGCGGGAGCTACAATGAGCAGTTCTTC
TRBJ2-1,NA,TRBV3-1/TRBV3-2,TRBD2,CASSPSAGKSYNEQFF,TGTGCCAGCAGCCCTTCAGCGGGAAAGTCCTACAATGAGCAGTTCTTC
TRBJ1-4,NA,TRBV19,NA,CASRTAGATNEKLFF,TGTGCCAGTAGGACAGCAGGGGCAACTAATGAAAAACTGTTTTTT
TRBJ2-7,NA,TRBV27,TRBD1,CASSFDPGQGVIYEQYF,TGTGCCAGCAGTTTCGATCCGGGACAGGGTGTCATCTACGAGCAGTACTTC
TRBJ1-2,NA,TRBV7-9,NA,CASSALGENYGYTF,TGTGCCAGCAGTGCCCTGGGGGAGAACTATGGCTACACCTTC